This is a list of T cell receptor beta chains from one sample in a study of blood T cell repertoires in COVID-19. Profiling relied on immunoSEQ multiplex PCR, and the TCRdb table lists in-frame clones only, not all of them. This sample has roughly 45,000 clones; around 85% occur once, and the top ten carry 5.9%. Sequenced input: peripheral blood. The receptors shown here come from a woman aged 60-75 years with acute or convalescent COVID-19. Both conserved end residues are part of each CDR3. The D gene is left open where the match is weak. Clone size, where shown, is once, few, many, or a class for clones that have expanded.

D gene	V gene	J gene	clone size	CDR3 DNA	CDR3 protein
.	TRBV5-1	TRBJ2-5	.	TGCGCCAGCAGCTCCCGGACCGCGGGACCTTCGGAGACCCAGTACTTC	CASSSRTAGPSETQYF
TRBD1	TRBV7-9	TRBJ1-2	.	TGTGCCACCGGACGAGGGGACAGGGTTAACTATGGCTACACCTTC	CATGRGDRVNYGYTF
.	TRBV19	TRBJ2-5	.	TGTGCCAATCCGTGGGGCCAGGGCCAAGAGACCCAGTACTTC	CANPWGQGQETQYF
TRBD2	TRBV29-1	TRBJ2-7	once	TGCAGCGTTGGTGCCAGCGGGGGGTTCTACGAGCAGTACTTC	CSVGASGGFYEQYF
.	TRBV3-1/TRBV3-2	TRBJ2-5	.	TGTGCCAGCAGCCAAGGAACGGCGGGCCGAGAGACCCAGTACTTC	CASSQGTAGRETQYF
TRBD1	TRBV19	TRBJ2-2	.	TGTGCCAGTAAGCCCTTCGGGACAGTCAACACCGGGGAGCTGTTTTTT	CASKPFGTVNTGELFF
TRBD2	TRBV28	TRBJ2-7	.	TGTGCCAGCAGTTTAATTAGACCCGGGACTAGCGCCTACGAGCAGTACTTC	CASSLIRPGTSAYEQYF
TRBD1	TRBV6-2/TRBV6-3	TRBJ2-5	.	TGTGCCAGCAGTCCAGGACAGGGGGCGAGCCAGTACTTC	CASSPGQGASQYF
TRBD2	TRBV13	TRBJ2-2	.	TGTGCCAGCAGCCGACGACTAGCGGGTTACACCGGGGAGCTGTTTTTT	CASSRRLAGYTGELFF
.	TRBV12-3/TRBV12-4	TRBJ2-7	few	TGTGCCAGCAGTTCAGCGGCCTCCTACGAGCAGTACTTC	CASSSAASYEQYF
TRBD2	TRBV3-1/TRBV3-2	TRBJ2-7	.	TGTGCAAGCGGGAGGGCACCATCCTACGAGCAGTACTTC	CASGRAPSYEQYF
.	TRBV25-1	TRBJ1-2	few	TGTGCCAGCAGTGATTCTCTTCCGGACACAGGGCTTTATGGCTACACCTTC	CASSDSLPDTGLYGYTF
TRBD2	TRBV14	TRBJ2-2	.	TGTGCCAGCAGCCAATTTTCGAGGGGAATGGGACTAGCGGGAGGCCCCGGCGGGGAGCTGTTTTTT	CASSQFSRGMGLAGGPGGELFF
TRBD2	TRBV9	TRBJ2-5	.	TGTGCCAGCTCCCGGGGAGCTAGCGGATACCAAGAGACCCAGTACTTC	CASSRGASGYQETQYF
.	TRBV6-1	TRBJ2-1	.	TGTGCCAGCAGTGACGACAGGCCCCCTTACAATGAGCAGTTCTTC	CASSDDRPPYNEQFF
TRBD2	TRBV4-3	TRBJ2-7	once	TGCGCCAGCAGCCAAGAACTAGCGGGAGGCGTTTACGAGCAGTACTTC	CASSQELAGGVYEQYF
.	TRBV3-1/TRBV3-2	TRBJ2-2	.	TGTGCCAGCAGCCCCCCATCCACTGTCACCGGGGAGCTGTTTTTT	CASSPPSTVTGELFF
.	TRBV4-2	TRBJ2-1	once	TGTGCCAGCAGCCAAGACAGGGCCTCCTACAATGAGCAGTTCTTC	CASSQDRASYNEQFF
.	TRBV10-3	TRBJ2-6	.	TGTGCCATCCCGCAGACTCCCCTCTCTGGGGCCAACGTCCTGACTTTC	CAIPQTPLSGANVLTF
.	TRBV15	TRBJ1-4	.	TGTGCCACCAGCAGCCAAGCCCGGGGGTGGACTAATGAAAAACTGTTTTTT	CATSSQARGWTNEKLFF
TRBD1	TRBV5-1	TRBJ1-6	.	TGCGCCAGCAGCTCGACAGGGGGCGCAGATTCACCCCTCCACTTT	CASSSTGGADSPLHF
TRBD2	TRBV3-1/TRBV3-2	TRBJ2-1	few	TGTGCCAGCAGCCAACCCCCACGGGGAGGGAGTGCCTACAATGAGCAGTTCTTC	CASSQPPRGGSAYNEQFF
.	TRBV12-5	TRBJ2-1	.	TGTGCTAGTGGTACCGGACACGAGCAGTTCTTC	CASGTGHEQFF
.	TRBV7-9	TRBJ1-2	once	TGTGCCAGCAGCTTAGCGTTAGGGGCATCCAACTATGGCTACACCTTC	CASSLALGASNYGYTF
TRBD2	TRBV4-1	TRBJ2-1	.	TGCGCCAGCAGCCAAGTTATAGCGGGAATTAATAATGAGCAGTTCTTC	CASSQVIAGINNEQFF
TRBD1	TRBV15	TRBJ2-2	.	TGTGCCACCAGCAGAGAGGACAGGGGAGGAACCGGGGAGCTGTTTTTT	CATSREDRGGTGELFF
TRBD1	TRBV30	TRBJ1-4	.	TGTGCCTGGAGTCCGACAGGGTTTAATGAAAAACTGTTTTTT	CAWSPTGFNEKLFF
TRBD2	TRBV28	TRBJ2-5	once	TGTGCCAGCAGTTTAAATTGGGAGGGCGGGGGAGAGACCCAGTACTTC	CASSLNWEGGGETQYF
TRBD2	TRBV3-1/TRBV3-2	TRBJ2-1	.	TGTGCCAGCAGCCAAAGGTATCTAGCGGGAGACAATGAGCAGTTCTTC	CASSQRYLAGDNEQFF
.	TRBV15	TRBJ2-3	.	TGTGCCACCAGCGCCTTACTAGTCCCCTGGGGCACAGATACGCAGTATTTT	CATSALLVPWGTDTQYF
TRBD2	TRBV12-5	TRBJ2-2	.	TGTGCTAGTGGTTTGGTACGAGCGGGAGAGGGCACCGGGGAGCTGTTTTTT	CASGLVRAGEGTGELFF
TRBD2	TRBV4-3	TRBJ2-1	once	TGCGCCAGCAGCCAAGGTAAAGCGGGGTACAATGAGCAGTTCTTC	CASSQGKAGYNEQFF
TRBD1	TRBV5-6	TRBJ1-1	.	TGTGCCAGCAGACGGACAGGGGGCACTGAAGCTTTCTTT	CASRRTGGTEAFF
.	TRBV10-3	TRBJ2-5	.	TGTGCCATCGGTACCCTAGGGACCCAGTACTTC	CAIGTLGTQYF
.	TRBV6-4	TRBJ1-5	.	TGTGCCAGCAGTGAAGGGGGACATCAGCCCCAGCATTTT	CASSEGGHQPQHF
TRBD2	TRBV7-8	TRBJ2-7	.	TGTGCCAGCAGCCCCATGGCCCCTAGCGGGTCCTACGAGCAGTACTTC	CASSPMAPSGSYEQYF
TRBD2	TRBV7-3	TRBJ2-1	.	TGTGCCAGCAGCCCCTGGACTAGCGGGGGGAACAATGAGCAGTTCTTC	CASSPWTSGGNNEQFF
TRBD2	TRBV5-1	TRBJ2-1	.	TGCGCCAGCAGCACGGGACTAGCGGGAACGAATGAGCAGTTCTTC	CASSTGLAGTNEQFF
.	TRBV29-1	TRBJ2-3	.	TGCAGCGTTGAAGATCAGGAAGCTTCGTATTTT	CSVEDQEASYF
TRBD1	TRBV9	TRBJ1-3	few	TGTGCCAGCAGCGTAGGCACAGGGGCTGGAAACACCATATATTTT	CASSVGTGAGNTIYF